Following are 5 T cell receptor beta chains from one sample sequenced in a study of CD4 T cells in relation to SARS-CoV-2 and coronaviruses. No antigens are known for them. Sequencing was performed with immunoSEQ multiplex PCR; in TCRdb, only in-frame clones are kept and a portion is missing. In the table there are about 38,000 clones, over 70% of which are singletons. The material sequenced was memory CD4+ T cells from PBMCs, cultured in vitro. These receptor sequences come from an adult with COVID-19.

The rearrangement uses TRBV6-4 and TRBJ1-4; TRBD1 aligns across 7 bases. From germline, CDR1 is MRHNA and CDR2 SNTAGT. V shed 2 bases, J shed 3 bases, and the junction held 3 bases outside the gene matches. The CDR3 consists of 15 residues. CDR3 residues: CASSDGQGANEKLFF. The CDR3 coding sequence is TGTGCCAGCAGTGACGGTCAGGGGGCTAATGAAAAACTGTTTTTT.

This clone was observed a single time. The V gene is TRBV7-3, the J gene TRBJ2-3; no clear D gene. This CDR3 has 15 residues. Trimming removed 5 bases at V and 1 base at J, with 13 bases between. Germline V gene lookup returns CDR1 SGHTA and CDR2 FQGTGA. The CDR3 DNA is TGTGCCAGCAGCCAGGCATCCGGGCGCACAGATACGCAGTATTTT. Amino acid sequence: CASSQASGRTDTQYF.

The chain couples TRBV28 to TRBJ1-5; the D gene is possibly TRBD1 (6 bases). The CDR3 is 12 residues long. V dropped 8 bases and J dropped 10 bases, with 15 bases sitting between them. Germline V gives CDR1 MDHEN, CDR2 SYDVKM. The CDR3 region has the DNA TGTGCCAGCGGACAGTCTTATTCCCCCCAGCATTTT. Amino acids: CASGQSYSPQHF.

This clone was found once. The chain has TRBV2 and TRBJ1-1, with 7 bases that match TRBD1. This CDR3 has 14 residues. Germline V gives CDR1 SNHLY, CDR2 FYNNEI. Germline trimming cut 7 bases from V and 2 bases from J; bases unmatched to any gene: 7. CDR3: CASTQRGGNTEAFF. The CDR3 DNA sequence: TGTGCCAGCACGCAAAGAGGGGGCAACACTGAAGCTTTCTTT.

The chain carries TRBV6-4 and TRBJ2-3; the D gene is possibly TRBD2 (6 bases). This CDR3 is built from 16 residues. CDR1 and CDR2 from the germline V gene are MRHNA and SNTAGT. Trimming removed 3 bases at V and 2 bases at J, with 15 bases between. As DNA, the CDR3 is TGTGCCAGCAGTGATTCGGCGAGGAGGGACACAGATACGCAGTATTTT. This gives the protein CASSDSARRDTDTQYF.